The source of this T cell receptor beta chain is a study of T cells in Graves' hyperthyroidism and ophthalmopathy. Germline CDR1 and CDR2: MNHEY and SVGEGT. The CDR3 covers 15 residues. Unmatched junction bases numbered 13, after V lost 6 bases and J lost 6 bases. This clonotype was detected many times. From RNA transcripts, TCR beta CDR3 regions were amplified. The HTBI primer set served for first-round RT-PCR of the TCR CDR3. From the multiplex PCR reads, TCRdb called clonotypes with MiXCR, one entry per CDR3 protein. The sample consists of 85,000 to 110,000 distinct CDR3 sequences, 45% to 50% of them appearing once.

The chain couples TRBV6-2 or TRBV6-3 to TRBJ2-7; 8 nucleotides agree with TRBD2. Input material: blood. The sequence derives from a man between 35 and 55 years old with Graves' hyperthyroidism. The CDR3, as DNA: TGTGCCAGCAGAGGGACTAGGCCCACGGGAGGCGAGCAGTACTTC. Amino acid sequence: CASRGTRPTGGEQYF.